These 8 T cell receptor beta chains came from one sample sequenced in a study of regulatory T cells in long-lasting Graves disease. In building TCR beta libraries, iRepertoire HTBI primers were used together with Arm-PCR of CDR3 regions. TCRdb reanalysed the multiplex PCR reads using MiXCR and keeps one entry per CDR3 protein. The sample holds roughly 490,000 distinct CDR3 sequences, 20% to 25% seen once. Time point in this sample: persistent/refractory GD, antithyroid drugs over 5 years with positive TRAb. The TCR library used RNA extracted from PBMCs. The specimen comprised peripheral blood mononuclear cells (PBMCs), sampled when the disease was refractory, from a patient treated with antithyroid drugs. The receptor set was obtained from a female donor with Graves disease.

To note about this clonotype: Germline is not matched at one junction end, which may reflect a read error. This rearrangement joins TRBV5-1 to TRBJ2-2; a weak D match, TRBD2 (6 bases). CDR3 length: 17 amino acids. Germline lookup yields CDR1 SGHRS and CDR2 YFSETQ. CDR3 residues: CASSLGERLARAGELFF. DNA for the CDR3: TGCGCCAGCAGTTTGGGTGAGAGGCTAGCGCGCGCCGGGGAGCTGTTTTTT.

Written as DNA, the CDR3 is TGTGCCATCACCCGGGACGGGGAGCACGAGCAGTACTTC. Its protein is CAITRDGEHEQYF. This chain joins TRBV10-3 and TRBJ2-7, with D perhaps matching TRBD1 or TRBD2 (5 bases each). Trimming cost V 7 bases and J 5 bases, with 15 bases left between them. Looked up from germline, CDR1 is ENHRY and CDR2 is SYGVKD. The CDR3 runs 13 residues.

This clonotype has at least ten counts. For the CDR3, the DNA is TGTGCCAGCAGTTACAACCTGAACACTGAAGCTTTCTTT. Translating gives CASSYNLNTEAFF. The chain joins TRBV6-2 or TRBV6-3 to TRBJ1-1, with D unclear. The germline gives CDR1 MNHEY, CDR2 SVGEGT. CDR3 size: 13 residues. Trimming left V 2 bases short and J 0 bases short, with 4 bases between.

Turning to this clonotype: A much larger clone is a single base away; this may be a read error. The chain recombines TRBV28 with TRBJ2-7, with D possibly being TRBD2 (5 bases). The germline V gene encodes CDR1 MDHEN and CDR2 SYDVKM. The CDR3 loop spans 14 amino acids. CDR3 loop: CASSRYGDSYQQYF. The CDR3 DNA sequence: TGTGCCAGCAGTCGATACGGGGATTCCTACCAGCAGTACTTC.

Ten or more counts support this clonotype. The junction and the germline gene differ at one end; a read error may be behind it. CDR3 bases: TGTGCTAGTGGCTTGGGACAGACTTCGAACACCGGGGAGCTGTTTTTT. As protein: CASGLGQTSNTGELFF. The chain joins TRBV12-5 to TRBJ2-2, with TRBD1 identical over 7 bases. Germline V lookup: CDR1 LGHNT, CDR2 FRNRAP. This CDR3 comprises 16 residues.

Points on this clonotype: This could be a read error, since a much larger clone is one nucleotide away. V and J are TRBV7-2 and TRBJ1-1, with 8 positions matching TRBD1. Trimming removed 4 bases from V and 4 bases from J; junction bases left unmatched: 11. This CDR3 comprises 16 residues. CDR1 and CDR2 (germline): SGHTA, FQGNSA. The CDR3 region has the DNA TGTGCCAGCAGCTCATGGGCAGGGGGCAAGGTCACTGAAGCTTTCTTT. Its translation: CASSSWAGGKVTEAFF.

At least ten counts were recorded for this clonotype. The chain combines TRBV20-1 with TRBJ1-5; D is ambiguous. This CDR3 contains 16 residues. Germline lookup yields CDR1 DFQATT and CDR2 SNEGSKA (reference sequence). V was shortened by 0 bases and J by 2 bases, with 14 bases between the two germline ends. Here the CDR3 DNA reads TGCAGTGCTAGAGATTTCAAGGACTGGGGCAATCAGCCCCAGCATTTT. It yields the protein CSARDFKDWGNQPQHF.

This clonotype came up a few times. The chain couples TRBV19 to TRBJ1-5, with D unclear. CDR1 LNHDA and CDR2 SQIVND come from the germline V gene (reference sequence). This CDR3 contains 15 residues. The V end was cut by 3 bases, the J end by 0 bases, with 9 bases between. CDR3: CASSIYGYSNQPQHF. CDR3 DNA sequence: TGTGCCAGTAGTATTTACGGATATAGCAATCAGCCCCAGCATTTT. The entire variable domain, with the rest obtained from reference TRBV19 and TRBJ1-5, is as follows: DGGITQSPKYLFRKEGQNVTLSCEQNLNHDAMYWYRQDPGQGLRLIYYSQIVNDFQKGDIAEGYSVSREKKESFPLTVTSAQKNPTAFYLCASSIYGYSNQPQHFGDGTRLSIL.